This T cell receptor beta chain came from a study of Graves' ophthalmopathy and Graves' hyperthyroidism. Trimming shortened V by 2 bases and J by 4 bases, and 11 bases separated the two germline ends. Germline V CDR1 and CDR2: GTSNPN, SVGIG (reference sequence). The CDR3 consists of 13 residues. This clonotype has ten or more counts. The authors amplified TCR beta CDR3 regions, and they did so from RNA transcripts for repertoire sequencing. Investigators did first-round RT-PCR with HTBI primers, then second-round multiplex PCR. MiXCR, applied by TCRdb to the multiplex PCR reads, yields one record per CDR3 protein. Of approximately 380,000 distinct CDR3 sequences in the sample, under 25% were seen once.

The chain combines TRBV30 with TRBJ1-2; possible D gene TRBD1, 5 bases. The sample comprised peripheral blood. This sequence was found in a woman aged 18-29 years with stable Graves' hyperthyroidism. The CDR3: CAWSRSGLYGYTF. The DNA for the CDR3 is TGTGCCTGGAGTCGCTCGGGGCTCTATGGCTACACCTTC.